The entry below gives a single TCR beta chain sequence along with its context. What antigen it recognizes has not been identified. One base away there is no much larger clone; base qualities are not given. From cysteine to phenylalanine, the CDR3 is 14 amino acids long. CDR3 DNA only is kept here, 42 bases in frame from base 1. V was cut back by 8 bases and J by 0 bases, leaving a gap of 11 bases between them. Via the germline V gene, CDR1 is MNHEY and CDR2 SVGAGI. The CDR3 regions of human TCRbeta chains were analyzed by immunosequencing. In the source study's methods: TCRs in the repertoires were compared against a reference library of SARS-CoV-2-specific TCRs that had been generated with the MIRA antigen-specificity platform. Breadth was defined as the fraction of unique TCRs that were SARS-CoV-2-associated, and depth was defined as the fraction of total T cells that were SARS-CoV-2-associated. Using the MIRA data, every spike-specific TCR was mapped to the spike region that the TCR reacted to and assigned to either a CD4 or a CD8 class. Log10-transformed breadth and depth values were compared by one-way ANOVA with Sidak's multiple comparisons tests. TCRdb's version of the immuneACCESS table is confined to in-frame rearrangements and falls short of the full clone set. An unresolved V gene accounts for under half of the shortfall where checked; the remainder is of unknown origin. V and J calls plus clone size are reproduced from that table; the DNA served to infer D and trimming. The sample yields around 140,000 clones; 85% to 95% were counted once. The ten largest make up less than 15% of the sample.

In light of the paper, this sample's time point label describes: sample from adult after SARS-CoV-2 infection, after symptom onset. A couple of convalescent COVID-19 patients, sampled after symptom onset from adults with prior SARS-CoV-2 infection, were also TCR-sequenced for comparison. This sample stems from a study of T cell responses to AZD1222 COVID-19 vaccine (dated by TCRdb to the early 2020s). Regarding the complete study: TCR sequencing covered 233 trial participants: approximately 200 given two doses of AZD1222 and approximately 26 given two doses of MenACWY control vaccine. Trial participants were enrolled by age into subgroups of 18-55, 56-69 and 70-plus years, and around 150, 29 and 61 TCR-sequenced participants, respectively, were included in these subgroups. Points the paper makes about the study in general: A significant rise in spike-specific TCR breadth and depth was observed after two AZD1222 doses relative to day 0 and relative to MenACWY recipients. Conclusions about previously exposed vaccinees were limited because only six or seven AZD1222 recipients were SARS-CoV-2 seropositive at baseline. Because no day 14 peak-response samples were available, the repertoires could be characterized only after the peak T cell response. In the small 56-69-year group, the increase in depth fell short of significance, most likely because of low power. Nearly half of unique spike-specific TCRs reportedly recognized epitopes outside regions mutated in the B.1.351 and B.1.1.7 variants. Participants were mostly white British, with more females than males. The authors suggested clonal diversity may have been underestimated. The whole spike protein was spanned by vaccine-associated CD4 TCRs, and dominant responses were seen in regions 160-218 and 743-854.

This specimen consisted of peripheral blood, obtained after recovery from COVID-19. This TCR came from an adult who had recovered from COVID-19. The sequence links TRBV6-5 to TRBJ1-5; there is no confident call for the D gene. The DNA reads as follows: TGTGCCAGCCAGGAAAATTATAGCAATCAGCCCCAGCATTTT. Its translation reads: CASQENYSNQPQHF.